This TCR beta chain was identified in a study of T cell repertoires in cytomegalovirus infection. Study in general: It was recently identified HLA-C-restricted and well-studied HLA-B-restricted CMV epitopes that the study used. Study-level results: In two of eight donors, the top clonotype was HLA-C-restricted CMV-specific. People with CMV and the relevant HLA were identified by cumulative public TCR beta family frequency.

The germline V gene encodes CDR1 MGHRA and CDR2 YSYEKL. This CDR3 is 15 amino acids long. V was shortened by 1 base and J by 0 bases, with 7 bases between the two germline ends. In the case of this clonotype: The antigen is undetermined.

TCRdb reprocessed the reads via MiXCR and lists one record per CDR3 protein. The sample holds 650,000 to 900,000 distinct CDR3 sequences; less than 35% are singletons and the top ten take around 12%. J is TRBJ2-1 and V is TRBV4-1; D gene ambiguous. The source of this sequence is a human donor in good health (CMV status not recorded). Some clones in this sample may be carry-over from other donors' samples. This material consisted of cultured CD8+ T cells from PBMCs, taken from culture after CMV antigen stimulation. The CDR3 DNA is TGCGCCAGCAGCCAAGTGCGCACCTCCTACAATGAGCAGTTCTTC. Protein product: CASSQVRTSYNEQFF.